This is a list of T cell receptor beta chains from one sample in a study of CD8 T cells in ankylosing spondylitis. TCRdb re-called the 5' RACE reads through MiXCR, storing one row per CDR3 protein. The repertoire holds approximately 540,000 distinct CDR3 sequences, with more than 9.5% as singletons. Source material: blood, either unsorted or a sorted T cell fraction (not recorded which). These receptors all come from a male donor with ankylosing spondylitis. The CDR3 runs from the conserved cysteine through the conserved F or W. A D gene is named only where the DNA matches it firmly. Clone sizes are given selectively: once, few, many, or a class where the clone is expanded.

V gene	J gene	D gene	clone size	CDR3 DNA	CDR3 protein
TRBV20-1	TRBJ1-1	NA	few	TGCAGTGCGGAAAGAAGTCACACTGAAGCTTTCTTT	CSAERSHTEAFF
TRBV27	TRBJ2-6	NA	few	TGTGCCAGCTCTCAAACTTGGGGCTCTGGGGCCAACGTCCTGACTTTC	CASSQTWGSGANVLTF
TRBV4-2	TRBJ1-2	NA	few	TGTGCCAGCAGCCAAGATCAGACCCTTAATGGCTACACCTTC	CASSQDQTLNGYTF
TRBV5-8	TRBJ2-1	NA	NA	TGTGCCAGCAGCACCCGCTGGAGCCGAGGAAACAATGAGCAGTTCTTC	CASSTRWSRGNNEQFF
TRBV29-1	TRBJ2-5	TRBD1	NA	TGCAGCGCCACTTCGGACAGGGCTGCGAGGGAGACCCAGTACTTC	CSATSDRAARETQYF
TRBV5-5	TRBJ2-4	NA	NA	TGTGCCAGCAGCCCGAGTGGGGGGCTGGGCAAAAACATTCAGTACTTC	CASSPSGGLGKNIQYF
TRBV6-1	TRBJ2-2	NA	many	TGTGCCAGCAGCCGCAAATTTCTAGAGAACACCGGGGAGCTGTTTTTT	CASSRKFLENTGELFF
TRBV7-2	TRBJ1-5	NA	NA	TGTGCCAGCAGCCCGCCAGGGGCTAGTCAGCCCCAGCATTTT	CASSPPGASQPQHF
TRBV5-1	TRBJ2-7	NA	few	TGCGCCAGCTCTACCACAGCTTACGAGCAGTACTTC	CASSTTAYEQYF
TRBV29-1	TRBJ2-7	TRBD1	NA	TGCAGCGTGGATCGACAGGGGGAGCAGTACTTC	CSVDRQGEQYF
TRBV30	TRBJ2-3	TRBD2	few	TGTGCCTGGAGGCTAGCGGGAGCGTTTGATACGCAGTATTTT	CAWRLAGAFDTQYF
TRBV12-3/TRBV12-4	TRBJ2-5	TRBD1	many	TGTGCCAGCAGTCCCGGGCAGGGGGTGGAGACCCAGTACTTC	CASSPGQGVETQYF
TRBV7-9	TRBJ2-3	TRBD1	NA	TGTGCCAGCAGCTTAGGCGGCAGGGGGTCAGATACGCAGTATTTT	CASSLGGRGSDTQYF
TRBV5-1	TRBJ1-2	TRBD1	few	TGCGCCAGCAGCTTGGAGCACAGGGGACCTGGCTACACCTTC	CASSLEHRGPGYTF
TRBV5-1	TRBJ1-1	NA	NA	TGCGCCAGCAGCTTGATAGGCAGGATGGGCACTGAAGCTTTCTTT	CASSLIGRMGTEAFF
TRBV3-1	TRBJ2-3	TRBD2	few	TGTGCCAGCAGTCTCGGACTAGCGACGACAGATACGCAGTATTTT	CASSLGLATTDTQYF
TRBV15	TRBJ2-1	NA	few	TGTGCCACCAGCAGAGGGGAAGAGTACAATGAGCAGTTCTTC	CATSRGEEYNEQFF
TRBV20-1	TRBJ2-5	NA	few	TGCAGTGCGCCTCCGACAGCTGGTAGTGAGACCCAGTACTTC	CSAPPTAGSETQYF
TRBV3-1	TRBJ2-1	TRBD2	few	TGTGCCAGCAGCCAAGACGGGGGGGGTCTCAATGAGCAGTTCTTC	CASSQDGGGLNEQFF
TRBV20-1	TRBJ2-7	NA	NA	TGCAGTGCTAGAGTGCAGGCGAGTTACGAGCAGTACTTC	CSARVQASYEQYF
TRBV2	TRBJ2-2	NA	NA	TGTGCCAGCGAAGACGGATCGAACACCGGGGAGCTGTTTTTT	CASEDGSNTGELFF
TRBV4-2	TRBJ2-1	TRBD2	NA	TGTGCCAGCAGCCAAGACCCGACTAGCGGGAGGCTCGATGAGCAGTTCTTC	CASSQDPTSGRLDEQFF
TRBV5-1	TRBJ2-1	TRBD2	many	TGCGCCAGCAGCTTGTATGGCGGGGGGAGCTCCTACAATGAGCAGTTCTTC	CASSLYGGGSSYNEQFF
TRBV11-3	TRBJ2-1	NA	NA	TGTGCCAGCAGCCCGGGACGGCCGCCGCAGTTCTTC	CASSPGRPPQFF
TRBV12-3/TRBV12-4	TRBJ2-7	TRBD1	few	TGTGCCAGCAGTTTAAGGGACAGGGACTACGAGCAGTACTTC	CASSLRDRDYEQYF
TRBV28	TRBJ2-2	NA	many	TGTGCCAGCAGTTTCTCCCGGAGGGGTGGCACCGGGGAGCTGTTTTTT	CASSFSRRGGTGELFF
TRBV5-1	TRBJ1-2	NA	few	TGCGCCAGCAGCCAACAGGGAGAGGTGATCGGTGGCTACACCTTC	CASSQQGEVIGGYTF
TRBV5-1	TRBJ2-1	TRBD2	few	TGCGCCAGCAGCCCACGGGGGGATTCGGATGAGCAGTTCTTC	CASSPRGDSDEQFF
TRBV5-6	TRBJ2-3	NA	NA	TGTGCCAGCAGCTTGACGGCGGGCGTATTCACAGATACGCAGTATTTT	CASSLTAGVFTDTQYF
TRBV10-3	TRBJ1-5	NA	many	TGTGCCATCGGCGGGGAGAGGGATCAGCCCCAGCATTTT	CAIGGERDQPQHF
TRBV5-1	TRBJ1-4	TRBD1	many	TGCGCCAGCAGCCCCACAGGGGTTGGTGAAAAACTGTTTTTT	CASSPTGVGEKLFF
TRBV6-4	TRBJ2-3	NA	once	TGTGCCAGCAGTGCCGACCGGGGCGGGTCAGATACGCAGTATTTT	CASSADRGGSDTQYF
TRBV5-1	TRBJ2-3	NA	few	TGCGCCAGCAGCTTGGTAGGGGGTGTTAGCACAGATACGCAGTATTTT	CASSLVGGVSTDTQYF
TRBV11-2	TRBJ2-2	NA	few	TGTGCCAGCAGACTTTATGGACAGCACGGCGGGGAGCTGTTTTTT	CASRLYGQHGGELFF
TRBV10-1	TRBJ2-3	NA	many	TGCGCCAGCCGACAGCCGCGGACAGATACGCAGTATTTT	CASRQPRTDTQYF
TRBV20-1	TRBJ1-1	NA	NA	TGCAGTGCTAGACCCTTTAACAGGAACACTGAAGCTTTCTTT	CSARPFNRNTEAFF
TRBV29-1	TRBJ2-2	NA	many	TGCAGCGTCGTGGTTCAGGGGAACACCGGGGAGCTGTTTTTT	CSVVVQGNTGELFF
TRBV7-9	TRBJ2-1	NA	many	TGTGCCAGCAGCCCTTTGGGCGAAGAGCAGTTCTTC	CASSPLGEEQFF
TRBV7-2	TRBJ2-1	NA	few	TGTGCCAGCAGCCCTGAAACCAGGGAGAGGCAGTTCTTC	CASSPETRERQFF
TRBV29-1	TRBJ2-3	NA	few	TGCAGCGTTTCCTTACCGGGCACAGATACGCAGTATTTT	CSVSLPGTDTQYF
TRBV5-1	TRBJ2-3	TRBD2	few	TGCGCCAGCAGCTCCACCGGGGGTAGCGGGACAGATACGCAGTATTTT	CASSSTGGSGTDTQYF
TRBV4-1	TRBJ1-2	TRBD1	NA	TGCGCCAGCAGTTCCGGGACAGCTTCCTATGGCTACACCTTC	CASSSGTASYGYTF
TRBV5-1	TRBJ2-1	TRBD2	few	TGCGCCAGCAGCCAGGGACTAGCGGGAGTAGGCGATGAGCAGTTCTTC	CASSQGLAGVGDEQFF
TRBV25-1	TRBJ1-2	TRBD1	NA	TGTGCCAGCAGGGCGGGACAGGCGATCTATGGCTACACCTTC	CASRAGQAIYGYTF
TRBV5-1	TRBJ2-1	NA	many	TGCGCCAGCAGCTCAGACAGGTACAATGAGCAGTTCTTC	CASSSDRYNEQFF
TRBV20-1	TRBJ1-5	NA	few	TGCAGTGCTATCAGAGATAGCAATCAGCCCCAGCATTTT	CSAIRDSNQPQHF
TRBV7-7	TRBJ1-2	NA	NA	TGTGCCAGCAGCCTTCCCGGTGACGGGGATAACTATGGCTACACCTTC	CASSLPGDGDNYGYTF
TRBV11-2	TRBJ2-5	NA	NA	TGTGCCAGCAGCCCAACGGCGATAGAGACCCAGTACTTC	CASSPTAIETQYF
TRBV5-5	TRBJ2-1	TRBD1	few	TGTGCCAGCAGCACTGGGTTTTCTGGGACAGGTTCCTACAATGAGCAGTTCTTC	CASSTGFSGTGSYNEQFF
TRBV20-1	TRBJ2-1	TRBD2	few	TGCAGTGCTTATTTAGCGGGAGGGTACATTGAGCAGTTCTTC	CSAYLAGGYIEQFF
TRBV24-1	TRBJ2-3	NA	few	TGTGCCACCAGTGATTTGATGGGAAATACGCAGTATTTT	CATSDLMGNTQYF
TRBV7-2	TRBJ2-5	NA	few	TGTGCCAGCAGCTTAGCAGGGAGCTCTATGGGGGAGACCCAGTACTTC	CASSLAGSSMGETQYF
TRBV6-5	TRBJ1-1	NA	NA	TGTGCCAGCAGTTACGGGGAGGCCCCGGGGACTGAAGCTTTCTTT	CASSYGEAPGTEAFF